The source of this T cell receptor beta chain is a study of radiotherapy plus CTLA-4 blockade in lung cancer (dated by TCRdb to 2017 to 2018). Background on the whole study: Among enrolled patients, roughly 20% had an objective response and 25% to 35% reached disease control.

In this study, focal radiation therapy paired with CTLA-4 blockade (ipilimumab) was tested in patients who had chemo-refractory metastatic non-small-cell lung cancer. On this clone itself: The antigen this receptor binds is unknown. No base-level quality is on record; no much larger clone is a single base apart.

General conclusions and limits of the study: The strongest predictors of response were reported to be early dynamic shifts in blood T cell clones along with a rise in serum interferon-beta following radiation. After treatment with radiotherapy and ipilimumab, TCR clones that came from tumors expanded in the peripheral blood.

Library construction relied on the immunoSEQ multiplex PCR assay. TCRdb took this table from immuneACCESS and kept in-frame rearrangements with V and J called. Such tables lack part of the clones; where checked against another copy, unresolved V genes explain under half of the gap, and the rest is unexplained. The sample table holds around 42,000 clones, of which almost 65% were seen once. The top ten clones comprise less than 20% of the sample. The receptor was derived from a human donor with non-small cell lung cancer who had a partial response to radiotherapy plus ipilimumab. The sequences come from peripheral blood, collected from a patient treated with radiotherapy plus ipilimumab.

The DNA is TGCGCCAGCAGTGAGACTAGGAACAATGAGCAGTTCTTC. This gives the protein CASSETRNNEQFF. The rearrangement joined TRBV10-1 to TRBJ2-1; TRBD2 is a possible D gene, resting on 5 matching bases. The CDR3 starts with the cysteine, ends with the phenylalanine, and has 13 residues. Solely the CDR3 DNA is kept, with 39 bases framed from the first base. Per the germline V gene (reference sequence), WNHNN is the CDR1 and SYGVQD is the CDR2. V is reduced by 2 bases and J by 5 bases, leaving a spacing of 7 bases between them.